This T cell receptor (beta chain) came from a study of beta chain features in type 1 diabetes. The investigators reverse transcribed all of the isolated RNA, so they sequenced expressed TCRB transcripts. Libraries were prepared by immunoSEQ multiplex PCR; TCRdb keeps only in-frame clonotypes and omits some of them. The sample comprises around 300,000 clones, 15% of which are singletons, and approximately 0.015% rests with the top ten. On this clone: Its cognate antigen is unknown.

Whole-study findings and limits: TCRB CDR3 length was moderately but significantly reduced in all four CD4+ subsets of Type 1 diabetes patients. PCR might show a preference for shorter templates, equally across patients and controls. No resolution was reached here on whether HLA type influences TCRB rearrangement. A greater similarity of naive, central memory and Treg TCRB repertoires was seen among patients than among healthy donors.

This TCR came from a young man with type 1 diabetes. Sample: naive CD4+ T cells from blood.

The CDR3 region has the DNA TGTGCCAGCACCAGAATTAGCGGCTCCTACGAGCAGTACTTC. Protein product: CASTRISGSYEQYF. V usage is TRBV5-4 and J usage is TRBJ2-7, with D possibly TRBD2 on 6 matching bases. The CDR3 extends over 14 amino acids. CDR1 is SGHNT and CDR2 is YYREEE in the germline V gene (reference sequence). The V end was cut by 6 bases, the J end by 0 bases, with 13 bases between. Full variable domain (remainder filled in from reference TRBV5-4 and TRBJ2-7): ETGVTQSPTHLIKTRGQQVTLRCSSQSGHNTVSWYQQALGQGPQFIFQYYREEENGRGNFPPRFSGLQFPNYSSELNVNALELDDSALYLCASTRISGSYEQYFGPGTRLTVT.